This TCR beta chain was sequenced for a study of CD8+ T cells in alopecia areata. Once RNA had been extracted, it was reverse transcribed into cDNA to act as the sequencing template. Method: immunoSEQ multiplex PCR; TCRdb's copy keeps in-frame clones and lacks some. The sample comprises about 90,000 clones, roughly 45% of which are singletons, and 18% rests with the top ten. V lost 5 bases to trimming and J lost 12 bases; unmatched junction nucleotides: 6. Germline V CDR1 and CDR2: LNHDA, SQIVND (reference sequence). The CDR3 is 12 residues long. Treatment specified: oral pan-JAK inhibitor, 5-10 mg twice daily.

This clonotype originated in a human donor with alopecia areata. V usage is TRBV19 and J usage is TRBJ2-1; 8 nucleotides align to TRBD2. This specimen consisted of CD8+ T cells sorted from blood, obtained at week 24, from a patient treated with tofacitinib. This chain's CDR3 is CASSFTSGWQFF. In DNA form, the CDR3 reads TGTGCCAGTAGTTTCACTAGCGGATGGCAGTTCTTC.